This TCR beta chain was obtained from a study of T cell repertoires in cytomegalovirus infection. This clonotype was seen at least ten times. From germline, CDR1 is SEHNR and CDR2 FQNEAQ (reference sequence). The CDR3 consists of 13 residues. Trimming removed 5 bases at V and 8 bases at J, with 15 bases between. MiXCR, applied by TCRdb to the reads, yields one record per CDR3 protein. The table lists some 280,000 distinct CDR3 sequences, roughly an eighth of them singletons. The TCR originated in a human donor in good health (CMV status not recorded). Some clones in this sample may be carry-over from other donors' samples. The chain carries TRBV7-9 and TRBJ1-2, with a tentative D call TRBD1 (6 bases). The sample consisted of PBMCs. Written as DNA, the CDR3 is TGTGCCAGCAGCCGTGTGGGGGCGGAAGGCTACACCTTC. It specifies CASSRVGAEGYTF.